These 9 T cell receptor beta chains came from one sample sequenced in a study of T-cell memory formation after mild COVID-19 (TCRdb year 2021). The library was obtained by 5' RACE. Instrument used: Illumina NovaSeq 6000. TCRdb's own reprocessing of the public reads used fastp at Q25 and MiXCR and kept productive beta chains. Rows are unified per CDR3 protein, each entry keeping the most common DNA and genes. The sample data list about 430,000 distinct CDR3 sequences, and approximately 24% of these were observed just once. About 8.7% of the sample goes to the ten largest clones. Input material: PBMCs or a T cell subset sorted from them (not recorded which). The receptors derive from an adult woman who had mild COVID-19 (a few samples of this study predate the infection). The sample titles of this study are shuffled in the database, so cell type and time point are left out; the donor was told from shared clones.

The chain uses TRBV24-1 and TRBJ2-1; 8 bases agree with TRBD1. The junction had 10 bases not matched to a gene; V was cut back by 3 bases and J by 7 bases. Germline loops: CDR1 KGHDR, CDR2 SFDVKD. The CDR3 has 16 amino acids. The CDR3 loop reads CATSDPWTGKINEQFF. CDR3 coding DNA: TGTGCCACCAGTGATCCGTGGACAGGGAAGATAAATGAGCAGTTCTTC.

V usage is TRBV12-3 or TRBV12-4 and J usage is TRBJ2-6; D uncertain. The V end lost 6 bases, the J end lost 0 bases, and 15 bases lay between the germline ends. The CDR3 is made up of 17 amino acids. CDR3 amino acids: CASSSVGSPSGANVLTF. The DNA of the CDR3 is TGTGCCAGCAGCTCCGTGGGTTCACCCTCTGGGGCCAACGTCCTGACTTTC.

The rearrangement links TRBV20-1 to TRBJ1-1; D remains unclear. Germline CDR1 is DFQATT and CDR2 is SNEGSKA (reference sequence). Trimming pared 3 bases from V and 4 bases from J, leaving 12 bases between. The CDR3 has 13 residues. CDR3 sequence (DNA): TGCAGTGCTAGTCCAAGAGGGTTCACTGAAGCTTTCTTT. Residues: CSASPRGFTEAFF.

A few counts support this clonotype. CDR3 residues: CASSLAIWSYEQYF. Written as DNA, the CDR3 is TGTGCCAGCAGCTTAGCTATATGGAGCTACGAGCAGTACTTC. J is TRBJ2-7 and V is TRBV11-2, with D uncertain. This CDR3 spans 14 amino acids. Germline-derived CDR1 and CDR2 are SGHAT and FQNNGV. Trimming removed 1 base at V and 3 bases at J, with 10 bases between.

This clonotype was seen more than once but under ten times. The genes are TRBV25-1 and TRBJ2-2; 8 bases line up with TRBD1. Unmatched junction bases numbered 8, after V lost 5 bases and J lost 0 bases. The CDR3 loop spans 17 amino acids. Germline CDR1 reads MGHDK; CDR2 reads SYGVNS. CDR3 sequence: CASSTRGTGANTGELFF. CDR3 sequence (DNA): TGTGCCAGCAGTACAAGGGGGACAGGCGCGAACACCGGGGAGCTGTTTTTT.

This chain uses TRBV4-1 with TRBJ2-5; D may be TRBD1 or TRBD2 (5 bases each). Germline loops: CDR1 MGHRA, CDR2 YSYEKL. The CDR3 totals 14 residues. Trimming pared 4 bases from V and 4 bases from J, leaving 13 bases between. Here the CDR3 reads CASSLYGAGETQYF. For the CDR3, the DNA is TGCGCCAGCAGCCTCTACGGGGCTGGAGAGACCCAGTACTTC.

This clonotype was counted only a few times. The CDR3 loop is CASSQEPGLAGEGGRETQYF. In nucleotides, the CDR3 is TGTGCCAGCAGCCAAGAACCGGGACTAGCGGGAGAAGGGGGTCGGGAGACCCAGTACTTC. The chain combines TRBV4-2 with TRBJ2-5; 14 positions agree with TRBD2. The germline gives CDR1 LGHNA, CDR2 YNFKEQ. This CDR3 spans 20 amino acids. The J segment lost 5 bases and the V segment lost 0 bases, leaving 14 bases of the junction unmatched.

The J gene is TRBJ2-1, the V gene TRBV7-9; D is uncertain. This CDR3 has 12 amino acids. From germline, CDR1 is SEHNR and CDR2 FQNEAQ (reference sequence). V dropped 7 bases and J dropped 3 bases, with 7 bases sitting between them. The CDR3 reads CASTLDYNEQFF. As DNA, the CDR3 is TGTGCCAGCACCCTTGACTACAATGAGCAGTTCTTC.

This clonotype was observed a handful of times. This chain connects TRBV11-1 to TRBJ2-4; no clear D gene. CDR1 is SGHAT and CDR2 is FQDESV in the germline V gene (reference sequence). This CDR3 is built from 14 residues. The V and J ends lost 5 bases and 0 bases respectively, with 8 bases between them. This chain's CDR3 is CASSLERAKNIQYF. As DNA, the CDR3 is TGTGCCAGCAGCCTAGAAAGAGCCAAAAACATTCAGTACTTC. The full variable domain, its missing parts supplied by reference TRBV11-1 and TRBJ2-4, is EAEVAQSPRYKITEKSQAVAFWCDPISGHATLYWYRQILGQGPELLVQFQDESVVDDSQLPKDRFSAERLKGVDSTLKIQPAELGDSAMYLCASSLERAKNIQYFGAGTRLSVL.